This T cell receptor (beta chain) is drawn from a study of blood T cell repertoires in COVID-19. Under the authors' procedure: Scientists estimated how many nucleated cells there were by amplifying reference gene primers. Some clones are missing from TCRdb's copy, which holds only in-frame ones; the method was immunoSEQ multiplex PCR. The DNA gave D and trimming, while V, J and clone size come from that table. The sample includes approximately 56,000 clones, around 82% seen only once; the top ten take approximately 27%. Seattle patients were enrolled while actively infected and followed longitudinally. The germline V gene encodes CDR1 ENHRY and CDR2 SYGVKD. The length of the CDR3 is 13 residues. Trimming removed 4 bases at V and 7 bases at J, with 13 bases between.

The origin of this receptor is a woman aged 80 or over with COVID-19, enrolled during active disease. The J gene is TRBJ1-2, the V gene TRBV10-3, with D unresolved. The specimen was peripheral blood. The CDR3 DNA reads TGTGCCATCAGTGTTGAGAGTTTTGGTGGCTACACCTTC. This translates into CAISVESFGGYTF.